This TCR beta chain was observed in a study of beta chain features in type 1 diabetes. Points from the study as a whole: Moderate but significant shortening of TCRB CDR3s was recorded in all four CD4+ subsets from Type 1 diabetes patients. Compared with healthy donors, patients appeared to share more similar naive, central memory and regulatory TCRB repertoires. It was possible that PCR favored shorter templates, equally so in patients and controls.

Expressed TCRB transcripts were sequenced because the isolated RNA had all been reverse transcribed beforehand. Generated by immunoSEQ multiplex PCR, the TCRdb table keeps only in-frame clones and is missing some. The sample lists 250,000 or so clones, 68% occurring once. Looked up from germline, CDR1 is MGHDK and CDR2 is SYGVNS. The CDR3 contains 13 residues. V lost 8 bases to trimming and J lost 4 bases, with 11 bases between them. Each sorted population was over 95% pure. Comments on this clone: Its antigen is unidentified.

Sequencing was performed on naive CD4+ T cells from blood. The genes are TRBV25-1 and TRBJ2-2, with D perhaps matching TRBD1 (6 bases). The TCR originated in a young man in good health. CDR3 in DNA: TGTGCCAGCCAGGGACATCCCACCGGGGAGCTGTTTTTT. Protein: CASQGHPTGELFF. The variable domain in full, with the rest retrieved from reference TRBV25-1 and TRBJ2-2, is EADIYQTPRYLVIGTGKKITLECSQTMGHDKMYWYQQDPGMELHLIHYSYGVNSTEKGDLSSESTVSRIRTEHFPLTLESARPSHTSQYLCASQGHPTGELFFGEGSRLTVL.